This T cell receptor beta chain derives from a study of radiotherapy plus CTLA-4 blockade in lung cancer (dated by TCRdb to 2017 to 2018). Background for the entire study: Among enrolled patients, around 18% had an objective response and about 30% reached disease control.

Focal radiation therapy combined with CTLA-4 blockade (ipilimumab) was tested in patients with chemo-refractory metastatic non-small-cell lung cancer. Libraries came from the immunoSEQ multiplex PCR assay. In its TCRdb copy, this immuneACCESS table keeps in-frame sequences only and misses some clones. Where compared with another copy, unresolved V genes explain less than half of these, and the others have no known cause. The sample includes 20,000 to 30,000 clones, with around four fifths observed a single time. The ten largest clones take up approximately 24% of the sample. Findings and caveats that apply to the study as a whole: TCR clones derived from tumors expanded in peripheral blood after treatment with radiotherapy and ipilimumab. Increased serum interferon-beta after radiation, together with early dynamic changes in blood T cell clones, were reported to be the strongest predictors of response.

Remarks on this clone: Its antigen is not yet known. Base qualities were left out, and no much larger clone turns up one base away.

The CDR3 measures 15 amino acids from cysteine to phenylalanine. Only the CDR3 region is kept as DNA, spanning 45 bases read in frame from base 1. The germline ends are 17 bases apart after V is trimmed by 6 bases and J by 4 bases. The CDR1 and CDR2 encoded by the germline V gene are SGDLS and YYNGEE. Here the sequenced sample was peripheral blood, taken from a patient treated with radiotherapy plus ipilimumab. The sequence was collected from a human donor with non-small cell lung cancer that progressed on radiotherapy plus ipilimumab. This chain joins TRBV9 to TRBJ1-5; the D gene is perhaps TRBD1, on 6 matching bases. The DNA sequence is TGTGCCAGCAACCCCGGGGGGGCTCGAAATCAGCCCCAGCATTTT. Its coded protein is CASNPGGARNQPQHF.